These 14 T cell receptor beta chains share one sample of origin, sequenced in a study of OX40 agonist ivuxolimab in advanced cancers. The assay was immunoSEQ multiplex PCR, and TCRdb's table has in-frame clones only and misses some. In the table there are approximately 99,000 clones, 85% to 95% of which are singletons. The sequencing here drew on CD4+ or CD8+ T cells sorted from blood, taken in a trial of the OX40 agonist ivuxolimab. Receptors originate from an adult with an advanced solid tumor such as melanoma, head and neck, liver or kidney cancer.

CDR3 residues: CASSLVFPSGRSYNEQFF. CDR3 nucleotide sequence: TGTGCCAGCAGCTTAGTTTTTCCTAGCGGGAGGTCCTACAATGAGCAGTTCTTC. This rearrangement joins TRBV7-2 to TRBJ2-1; 11 positions match TRBD2. The CDR3 runs 18 residues. Per germline, CDR1 SGHTA and CDR2 FQGNSA. Trimming took 1 base from V and 1 from J; bases not matched to a gene: 6.

This chain joins TRBV2 and TRBJ2-5; no reliable D call. The CDR3 consists of 12 residues. With 6 bases removed from V and 1 base from J, the gap between germline ends came to 6 bases. Germline CDR1 is SNHLY and CDR2 is FYNNEI. The CDR3 here is CASRLLQETQYF. The DNA for the CDR3 is TGTGCCAGCAGGCTACTCCAAGAGACCCAGTACTTC.

The chain employs TRBV7-2 and TRBJ2-3; D is ambiguous. This CDR3 is built from 11 residues. Germline values: CDR1 SGHTA, CDR2 FQGNSA. V lost 5 bases, J lost 6 bases, and 6 bases lay in between. CDR3: CASSPRDTQYF. Written as DNA, the CDR3 is TGTGCCAGCAGCCCCCGGGATACGCAGTATTTT.

This chain uses TRBV6-6 with TRBJ1-6; D is possibly TRBD1 (5 bases). The length of the CDR3 is 15 residues. V was pared by 5 bases and J by 9 bases, with 17 bases between. The germline V gene has CDR1 MNHNY and CDR2 SVGAGI (reference sequence). The CDR3 coding sequence is TGTGCCAGCAGTGGGACGGGACCTCCAAGTTCACCCCTCCACTTT. This encodes CASSGTGPPSSPLHF.

The chain is built from TRBV7-9 and TRBJ2-5; 8 bases align to TRBD1. The end of the DNA fits TRBJ2-7 better, so the J call may be wrong. CDR3 size: 14 residues. The germline CDR1 and CDR2 sequences are SEHNR and FQNEAQ (reference sequence). CDR3 nucleotides: TGTGCCAGCAGCCCAAGGACAGGGACCTACGAGCAGTACTTC. Translation gives CASSPRTGTYEQYF.

Note on this clone: At one of its ends the junction is not consistent with the germline gene, which may arise from a read error. CDR3 in amino acids: CASSLGASGGGIGETQYF. The DNA of the CDR3 is TGTGCTAGCAGCTTAGGTGCTAGCGGGGGCGGGATTGGGGAGACCCAGTACTTC. The rearrangement links TRBV7-7 to TRBJ2-5, with 10 bases matching TRBD2. The CDR3 consists of 18 residues. CDR1 and CDR2 from the germline V gene are SSHAT and FNYEAQ (reference sequence).

The chain uses TRBV19 and TRBJ2-7; D remains unclear. V lost 3 bases and J lost 2, with 8 bases in between. Germline loops: CDR1 LNHDA, CDR2 SQIVND (reference sequence). The CDR3 has 13 residues. This CDR3 is CASSMGRTYEQYF. The CDR3 coding sequence is TGTGCCAGTAGTATGGGCAGGACCTACGAGCAGTACTTC.

CDR3 in amino acids: CASSEGRWNTEAFF. The DNA of the CDR3 is TGTGCCAGCAGTGAAGGCCGTTGGAACACTGAAGCTTTCTTT. The chain recombines TRBV2 with TRBJ1-1; no definite D call. The CDR3 has 14 amino acids. Trimming cost V 1 base and J 1 base, with 7 bases left between them. Germline V lookup: CDR1 SNHLY, CDR2 FYNNEI.

The genes are TRBV29-1 and TRBJ2-1, with TRBD2 matching 13 bases. Trimming at V came to 7 bases and at J to 6 bases, leaving 0 bases not matched to a gene. CDR3 length: 12 residues. CDR1 and CDR2 (germline): SQVTM, ANQGSEA. The CDR3 DNA reads TGCAGCGGGACTAGCGGGGGCAATGAGCAGTTCTTC. Amino acid sequence: CSGTSGGNEQFF.

This chain links TRBV27 with TRBJ2-3, with D possibly being TRBD2 (6 bases). The CDR3 loop spans 15 amino acids. The germline V gene encodes CDR1 MNHEY and CDR2 SMNVEV (reference sequence). V was trimmed by 8 bases and J by 3 bases, leaving 18 bases between them. CDR3 DNA: TGTGCCAGCGTCGGACTTCGGGGGAATACAGATACGCAGTATTTT. This sequence encodes CASVGLRGNTDTQYF.

The chain combines TRBV19 with TRBJ2-1, with 14 bases that match TRBD2. The germline V gene encodes CDR1 LNHDA and CDR2 SQIVND (reference sequence). The V segment lost 5 bases and the J segment 15 bases; nucleotides outside the gene matches: 9. The CDR3 is made up of 14 amino acids. The chain's CDR3 is CASSPLGTSGSGFF. CDR3 DNA sequence: TGTGCCAGTAGTCCGCTAGGGACTAGCGGGAGTGGGTTCTTC.

The rearrangement joins TRBV7-8 to TRBJ2-1; TRBD2 is a possible D gene (5 bases). The CDR3 consists of 16 residues. The V gene's germline CDR1 is SGHVS and CDR2 FQNEAQ. Trimming took 8 bases from V and 4 from J, leaving 21 bases between them. The CDR3 here is CASAIGIAMTYNEQFF. In nucleotides, the CDR3 is TGTGCCAGCGCGATCGGGATAGCGATGACTTACAATGAGCAGTTCTTC.

The chain has TRBV6-1 and TRBJ2-5, with TRBD1 identical over 9 bases. The J call may be faulty, since TRBJ2-7 better matches the DNA end. Per germline, CDR1 MNHNS and CDR2 SASEGT. The CDR3 runs 14 residues. DNA of the CDR3: TGTGCCAGCAGAGCCCTACGGACAGGGGTCGAGCAGTACTTC. Its translation: CASRALRTGVEQYF.

As concerns this clone: The DNA is left out, because the CDR3 cannot be placed on it with certainty; the CDR3 is given as TCRdb lists it. The gene calls are TRBV2 and TRBJ2-1. Germline V gene data show CDR1 as SNHLY and CDR2 as FYNNEI. Counting both end residues, the CDR3 totals 15 amino acids. The CDR3: CASILGGVTYNEQFF.